One TCR beta chain is described in this entry. These data originate in a study of PD-L1 blockade in urothelial cancer. Study details: About 90% of the roughly 30 patients were men who had bladder-origin urothelial cancer. Blood drawn 3 weeks (second dose) and 6 weeks after treatment start was analyzed.

Between 1 and 8 samples, pretreatment and on-treatment, were given by each patient. J lost 3 bases, V lost 2 bases, and 6 bases had no gene match. Germline CDR1 reads SNHLY; CDR2 reads FYNNEI. This CDR3 is built from 17 residues. The templates were synthetic TCR analogs, and they were spiked into each PCR. The protocol was immunoSEQ multiplex PCR, while the TCRdb copy is restricted to in-frame clones and leaves out a portion. Among about 110,000 clones listed, about 85% were seen once. The clonotype originates from a man aged 50 to 60 with urothelial cancer. Material: PBMCs, obtained around atezolizumab (anti-PD-L1) treatment. V is TRBV2 and J is TRBJ1-5; 11 nucleotides align to TRBD1. The CDR3 is CASSEIRTGGLNQPQHF. The CDR3 DNA follows: TGTGCCAGCAGTGAAATTCGGACAGGGGGCCTCAATCAGCCCCAGCATTTT.